The 5 T cell receptor beta chains listed next were all sequenced from one sample in a study of T cell changes during pregnancy in multiple sclerosis. Clones were sequenced by immunoSEQ multiplex PCR, and TCRdb holds only the in-frame ones, with some missing. The sample holds some 62,000 clones, roughly 90% seen once. The sequencing here drew on peripheral blood, taken in the second trimester of pregnancy. These receptors were obtained from a female donor in good health, enrolled as a control in a pregnancy study.

The CDR3 reads CASSLVARGTEAFF. As DNA, the CDR3 is TGTGCCAGCAGCTTGGTGGCAAGGGGCACTGAAGCTTTCTTT. This chain joins TRBV5-6 and TRBJ1-1; D may be TRBD1 (5 bases). The CDR3 sequence is 14 residues long. The germline V and J ends were trimmed by 0 bases and 4 bases, with 10 bases remaining between them. The germline V gene has CDR1 SGHDT and CDR2 YYEEEE.

J is TRBJ1-5 and V is TRBV11-2, with D possibly being TRBD1 (6 bases). The CDR3 runs 14 residues. The V end was cut by 5 bases, the J end by 4 bases, with 12 bases between. Per germline, CDR1 SGHAT and CDR2 FQNNGV. As DNA, the CDR3 is TGTGCCAGCAGCCCCCAGGGGACGAATCAGCCCCAGCATTTT. Protein: CASSPQGTNQPQHF.

The rearrangement uses TRBV4-2 and TRBJ2-5; 10 nucleotides align to TRBD2. CDR1 and CDR2 (germline): LGHNA, YNFKEQ. This CDR3 is 18 amino acids long. The junction had 9 bases not matched to a gene; V was cut back by 0 bases and J by 2 bases. The chain's CDR3 is CASSQEWGSGGPQETQYF. CDR3 DNA: TGTGCCAGCAGCCAAGAGTGGGGTAGCGGGGGGCCACAAGAGACCCAGTACTTC.

The chain links TRBV9 to TRBJ2-2; 7 bases are a match to TRBD2. J lost 3 bases, V lost 3 bases, and 5 bases had no gene match. Germline V lookup: CDR1 SGDLS, CDR2 YYNGEE. The CDR3 runs to 15 residues. In DNA form, the CDR3 reads TGTGCCAGCAGCGGGAGCGGGAAGGACACCGGGGAGCTGTTTTTT. It encodes CASSGSGKDTGELFF. The full variable domain, with the rest looked up from reference TRBV9 and TRBJ2-2, is DSGVTQTPKHLITATGQRVTLRCSPRSGDLSVYWYQQSLDQGLQFLIQYYNGEERAKGNILERFSAQQFPDLHSELNLSSLELGDSALYFCASSGSGKDTGELFFGEGSRLTVL.

The chain recombines TRBV5-1 with TRBJ2-3; 8 bases agree with TRBD1. The CDR3 extends over 15 amino acids. Germline CDR1 is SGHRS and CDR2 is YFSETQ. V lost 4 bases and J lost 4; bases outside the gene matches: 8. This CDR3 reads CASSTLRDRPDTQYF. CDR3 nucleotides: TGCGCCAGCAGCACGCTCCGGGACAGGCCAGATACGCAGTATTTT.